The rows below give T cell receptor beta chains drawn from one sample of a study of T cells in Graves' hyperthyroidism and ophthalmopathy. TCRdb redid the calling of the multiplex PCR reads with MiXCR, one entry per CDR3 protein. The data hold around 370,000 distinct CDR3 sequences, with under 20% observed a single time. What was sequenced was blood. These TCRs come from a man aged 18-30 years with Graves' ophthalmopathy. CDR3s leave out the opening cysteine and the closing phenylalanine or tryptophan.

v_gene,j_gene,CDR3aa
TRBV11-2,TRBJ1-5,ASSFQVGSNQPQH
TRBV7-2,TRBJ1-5,ASSYRGGNQPQH
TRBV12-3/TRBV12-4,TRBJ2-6,ASGPMGGSGANVLT
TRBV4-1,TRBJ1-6,ASSQDRDSPLH
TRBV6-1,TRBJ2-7,ASSEAEGMYEQY
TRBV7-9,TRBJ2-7,ASEEVSYEQY
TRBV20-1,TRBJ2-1,SAREFRSYNEQF
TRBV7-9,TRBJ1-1,ASSLWDTEAF
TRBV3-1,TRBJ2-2,ASSRTGLAVINTGELF
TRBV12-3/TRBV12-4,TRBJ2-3,ASSEDRDTDTQY
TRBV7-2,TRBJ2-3,ASSLVFGFFWLTSTDTQY
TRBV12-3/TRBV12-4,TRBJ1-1,ASSFGQGIGNTEAF
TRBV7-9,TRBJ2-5,ASSWGGGNQETQY
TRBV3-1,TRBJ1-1,ASSPGHTEAF
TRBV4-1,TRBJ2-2,ASSQDPDPAATGELF
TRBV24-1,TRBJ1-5,ATSDFGSSQPQH
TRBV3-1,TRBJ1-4,ASSQVQGRGEATNEKLF
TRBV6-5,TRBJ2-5,ASSSSSETQY
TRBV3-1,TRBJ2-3,ASSQELDKGGTDTQY
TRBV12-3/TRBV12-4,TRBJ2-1,ASSSLSGEQF
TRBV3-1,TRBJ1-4,ASSQAQTTNEKLF
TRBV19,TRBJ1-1,ASSIAGGIMNTEAF
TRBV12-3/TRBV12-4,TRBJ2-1,ASSLGQGDRNEQF
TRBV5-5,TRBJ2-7,ASSLSDATSYEQY
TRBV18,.,ASSPYQGSGAYEQF
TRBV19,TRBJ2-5,ASRPTGTKRETQY
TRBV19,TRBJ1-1,ASSISLRLSMNTEAF
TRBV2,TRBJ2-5,ASSEELAGGPWETQY
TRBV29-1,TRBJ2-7,SANRGGGYEQY
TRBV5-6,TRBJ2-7,ASSWFGGGSYEQY
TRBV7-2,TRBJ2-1,ASSLRTGSYNEQF
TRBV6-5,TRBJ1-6,ASSYSSTYNSPLH
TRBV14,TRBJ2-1,ASSYTGSTSF
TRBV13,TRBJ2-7,ASSLGGSGTSEQY